This TCR beta chain was observed in a study of shared T cell receptors in the human thymus. Libraries were prepared by immunoSEQ multiplex PCR; TCRdb keeps only in-frame clonotypes and omits some of them. The data show 500,000 to 550,000 clones, with approximately 78% seen just once and about 0.012% held by the top ten. Separately, the same data were catalogued under a study of human thymus T cells. That study reports: Thymus was obtained from resections taken during corrective heart surgery. Across thymic and blood repertoires, the usage of V and J genes appeared to be biased. Related research described thymic repertoires that were highly overlapping among unrelated individuals.

This sequence was found in a boy under three years old with a congenital heart defect. What was sequenced was thymocytes.

CDR3 protein: CASSWRRQGWVYGYTF. CDR3 nucleotides: TGCGCCAGCAGCTGGAGACGACAGGGATGGGTCTATGGCTACACCTTC. V is TRBV5-1 and J is TRBJ1-2; 7 bases match TRBD1. V was clipped by 3 bases and J by 4 bases; unmatched bases: 12. The germline V gene encodes CDR1 SGHRS and CDR2 YFSETQ. The CDR3 is 16 residues long.